This TCR beta chain was sequenced for a study of sequential checkpoint blockade in melanoma. For the study at large: TCRβ was sequenced from DNA of some 97 pretreatment tumors.

The table came from immunoSEQ multiplex PCR; TCRdb's copy has only in-frame clones and leaves some out. This sample has 2,000 to 2,500 clones; about 15% occur once, and the top ten carry about 12%. Germline V CDR1 and CDR2: LNHDA, SQIVND (reference sequence). The CDR3 consists of 13 residues. V lost 10 bases, J lost 2 bases, and 14 bases lay in between. Regarding treatment: randomized to nivolumab then ipilimumab (arm A) or the reverse (arm B). Sequencing used tumor tissue (inferred from file names), obtained from a patient given nivolumab and ipilimumab in sequence. The TCR sequence derives from a human donor with melanoma. This chain uses TRBV19 with TRBJ1-1; no clear D gene. CDR3 protein: CATLPEGNTEAFF. The CDR3 coding sequence is TGTGCCACCCTCCCCGAGGGAAACACTGAAGCTTTCTTT.